The 28 T cell receptor beta chains given below trace back to one sample, sequenced in a study of identical twins (dated by TCRdb to 2016 to 2017). The library was generated by 5' RACE. Sequencing was carried out with an Illumina HiSeq 2000. TCRdb's own reprocessing of the public reads used fastp at Q25 and MiXCR and kept productive beta chains. Duplicate CDR3 protein sequences are folded into a single record with the most common DNA and genes. The sample table lists more than 400,000 distinct CDR3 sequences, about 16% of them with a count of one. Around 0.4% of the sample goes to the ten largest clones. The data also belong to a second study, concerning yellow fever vaccine responses in identical twins.

What was sequenced was CD4+ T cells sorted from blood. The receptors derive from a young woman in good health.

This sequence joins TRBV3-1 and TRBJ2-2; 9 positions agree with TRBD1. Germline CDR1 LGHDT, CDR2 YNNKEL (reference sequence). With V trimmed by 4 bases and J by 7 bases, 4 bases remained unmatched. This CDR3 comprises 14 residues. The CDR3: CASSPGQGIGELFF. CDR3 bases: TGTGCCAGCAGCCCTGGACAGGGGATCGGGGAGCTGTTTTTT.

Only a few counts were recorded for this clonotype. The chain carries TRBV24-1 and TRBJ2-3, with TRBD2 matching 9 bases. The germline V gene encodes CDR1 KGHDR and CDR2 SFDVKD. The CDR3 is 16 amino acids. Trimming took 3 bases from V and 6 from J; bases not matched to a gene: 9. CDR3 nucleotide sequence: TGTGCCACCAGTGATGGGGGCGGGGGGGCCCGGGATACGCAGTATTTT. It specifies CATSDGGGGARDTQYF.

This clonotype has more than one count but fewer than ten. Written as DNA, the CDR3 is TGTGCCAGCAGTCCGGGGGGCCGGAGGACTGAAGCTTTCTTT. Amino acid sequence: CASSPGGRRTEAFF. The chain employs TRBV12-3 or TRBV12-4 and TRBJ1-1, with a tentative D call TRBD1 (6 bases). This CDR3 region has 14 residues. V was shortened by 5 bases and J by 5 bases, with 15 bases between the two germline ends.

The chain has TRBV20-1 and TRBJ2-1, with 9 bases aligning to TRBD2. The length of the CDR3 is 15 residues. With V trimmed by 6 bases and J by 1 base, 7 bases remained unmatched. Germline V gene lookup returns CDR1 DFQATT and CDR2 SNEGSKA (reference sequence). CDR3 amino acids: CSAAPLAGSYNEQFF. As DNA, the CDR3 is TGCAGTGCGGCGCCCCTAGCGGGATCCTACAATGAGCAGTTCTTC.

The V gene is TRBV10-3, the J gene TRBJ1-2; a weak D match, TRBD1 (5 bases). CDR3 length: 13 amino acids. Germline loops: CDR1 ENHRY, CDR2 SYGVKD. The V end lost 10 bases, the J end lost 5 bases, and 17 bases lay between the germline ends. The CDR3 spells CATGDATVYGYTF. CDR3 coding DNA: TGTGCCACCGGGGACGCAACGGTTTATGGCTACACCTTC.

The chain combines TRBV12-3 or TRBV12-4 with TRBJ2-3, with 9 bases aligning to TRBD2. Trimming at V came to 6 bases and at J to 5 bases, leaving 9 bases not matched to a gene. This CDR3 has 15 residues. CDR3 amino acids: CASRHLAGGVDTQYF. The DNA of the CDR3 is TGTGCCAGCAGACACCTGGCGGGAGGGGTAGATACGCAGTATTTT.

In this sample, this clonotype turned up a few times. The chain combines TRBV7-9 with TRBJ2-7, with 11 bases lining up with TRBD2. The J segment lost 1 base and the V segment lost 4 bases, leaving 3 bases of the junction unmatched. The CDR3 is 15 residues long. The germline CDR1 and CDR2 sequences are SEHNR and FQNEAQ (reference sequence). The CDR3 coding sequence is TGTGCCAGCAGCTACGGGACTAGCGGATCCTACGAGCAGTACTTC. Translated, it gives CASSYGTSGSYEQYF.

The chain carries TRBV11-3 and TRBJ2-7, with TRBD1 as a possible D gene (5 bases). This CDR3 comprises 14 residues. Germline-derived CDR1 and CDR2 are SGHNT and YENEEA. Trimming removed 6 bases at V and 0 bases at J, with 12 bases between. The CDR3 nucleotides read TGTGCCAGCAGGGGCAGGGCCAGCTCCTACGAGCAGTACTTC. Protein sequence: CASRGRASSYEQYF.

The chain employs TRBV5-4 and TRBJ2-2, with 13 bases that match TRBD2. The CDR3 has 19 residues. V trimming: 3 bases; J trimming: 4 bases; junction bases outside the gene matches: 12. Germline V lookup: CDR1 SGHNT, CDR2 YYREEE (reference sequence). This chain's CDR3 is CASSSARTSGGLSTGELFF. The CDR3 coding sequence is TGTGCCAGCAGCTCAGCCAGGACTAGCGGGGGTTTGAGCACCGGGGAGCTGTTTTTT.

The chain couples TRBV9 to TRBJ2-1; 9 nucleotides agree with TRBD2. There are 15 residues in the CDR3. CDR1 is SGDLS and CDR2 is YYNGEE in the germline V gene. With V trimmed by 4 bases and J by 2 bases, 4 bases remained unmatched. CDR3 amino acids: CASSLRLAAYNEQFF. The DNA for the CDR3 is TGTGCCAGCAGCCTCCGACTAGCGGCCTACAATGAGCAGTTCTTC.

This clonotype was observed a handful of times. J is TRBJ2-1 and V is TRBV5-6, with D perhaps TRBD2 (6 bases). Trimming shortened V by 0 bases and J by 2 bases, and 9 bases separated the two germline ends. In germline, CDR1 is SGHDT, CDR2 YYEEEE. CDR3 length: 15 residues. The CDR3 spells CASSLGLAPYNEQFF. CDR3 in DNA: TGTGCCAGCAGCTTGGGGCTAGCGCCCTACAATGAGCAGTTCTTC. Supplemented by reference TRBV5-6 and TRBJ2-1, the full variable domain reads DAGVTQSPTHLIKTRGQQVTLRCSPKSGHDTVSWYQQALGQGPQFIFQYYEEEERQRGNFPDRFSGHQFPNYSSELNVNALLLGDSALYLCASSLGLAPYNEQFFGPGTRLTVL.

There are a few counts of this clonotype. The chain recombines TRBV28 with TRBJ2-5, with D tentatively TRBD2 (5 bases). This CDR3 has 16 amino acids. The ends were cut back, 3 bases at V and 3 bases at J, with 17 bases in the middle. The germline V gene encodes CDR1 MDHEN and CDR2 SYDVKM. The CDR3 DNA is TGTGCCAGCAGTTTTCCGGGGAGACTGATTGAAGAGACCCAGTACTTC. Protein product: CASSFPGRLIEETQYF.

This clonotype was seen only a few times. The chain combines TRBV7-9 with TRBJ1-1, with 8 bases lining up with TRBD1. There are 15 residues in the CDR3. From germline, CDR1 is SEHNR and CDR2 FQNEAQ (reference sequence). The junction had 8 bases not matched to a gene; V was cut back by 4 bases and J by 4 bases. CDR3 sequence (DNA): TGTGCCAGCAGCTCGATGGACAGGGCAACCACTGAAGCTTTCTTT. Translating it yields CASSSMDRATTEAFF.

This clonotype showed up just a few times. V usage is TRBV20-1 and J usage is TRBJ1-5, with D hard to call. V lost 1 base and J lost 3, with 7 bases in between. The CDR3 loop spans 13 amino acids. Looked up from germline, CDR1 is DFQATT and CDR2 is SNEGSKA (reference sequence). The CDR3 spells CSARAGNNQPQHF. CDR3 in DNA: TGCAGTGCTAGAGCCGGGAACAATCAGCCCCAGCATTTT.

This clonotype appeared a few times. V is TRBV6-1 and J is TRBJ1-5, with 12 bases identical to TRBD1. V gave up 6 bases and J gave up 15 bases; unmatched junction bases: 9. Germline-derived CDR1 and CDR2 are MNHNS and SASEGT. CDR3 size: 13 residues. DNA of the CDR3: TGTGCCAGCAGGTCGGGACAGGGGGCGCGACGGCATTTT. Protein sequence: CASRSGQGARRHF.

The rearrangement joins TRBV28 to TRBJ2-1; 9 nucleotides match TRBD2. V was clipped by 5 bases and J by 7 bases; unmatched bases: 15. This CDR3 is 17 amino acids long. Germline V gives CDR1 MDHEN, CDR2 SYDVKM. In nucleotides, the CDR3 is TGTGCCAGCAGTCGCCCCCACAGCGGGAGGCGAGGAAATGAGCAGTTCTTC. It specifies CASSRPHSGRRGNEQFF. The variable domain in full, with the rest retrieved from reference TRBV28 and TRBJ2-1, is DVKVTQSSRYLVKRTGEKVFLECVQDMDHENMFWYRQDPGLGLRLIYFSYDVKMKEKGDIPEGYSVSREKKERFSLILESASTNQTSMYLCASSRPHSGRRGNEQFFGPGTRLTVL.

This clonotype was detected many times. The chain carries TRBV6-2 or TRBV6-3 and TRBJ2-3; D call uncertain. Germline CDR1 and CDR2: MNHEY and SVGEGT. This CDR3 region has 12 residues. V lost 2 bases and J lost 7, with 7 bases in between. The CDR3 here is CASSYPKNTQYF. CDR3 nucleotides: TGTGCCAGCAGTTACCCCAAAAATACGCAGTATTTT.

This sequence joins TRBV20-1 and TRBJ2-1; the D gene is possibly TRBD1 (8 bases). CDR1 and CDR2 (germline): DFQATT, SNEGSKA (reference sequence). The CDR3 is made up of 14 amino acids. V lost 6 bases and J lost 7, with 19 bases in between. The CDR3 sequence: CSAYRGGQENEQFF. The CDR3 DNA reads TGCAGTGCGTACAGGGGGGGCCAAGAGAATGAGCAGTTCTTC.

The V call is TRBV10-3, the J call TRBJ2-7; D might be TRBD1 or TRBD2, each matching 5 bases. Germline V gene data show CDR1 as ENHRY and CDR2 as SYGVKD. The CDR3 contains 12 residues. Trimming pared 8 bases from V and 5 bases from J, leaving 13 bases between. This chain's CDR3 is CAIASRGDEQYF. CDR3 coding DNA: TGTGCCATCGCGTCTAGGGGAGACGAGCAGTACTTC.

This sequence joins TRBV15 and TRBJ2-3; 7 bases match TRBD2. Germline V lookup: CDR1 LNHNV, CDR2 YYDKDF (reference sequence). V trimming: 1 base; J trimming: 0 bases; junction bases outside the gene matches: 4. This CDR3 contains 16 residues. CDR3 sequence (DNA): TGTGCCACCAGCAGAGGCAGCGGGGACAGCACAGATACGCAGTATTTT. Its translation: CATSRGSGDSTDTQYF.

This clonotype was picked up a small number of times. The chain combines TRBV3-1 with TRBJ2-4; D uncertain. The CDR3 totals 19 residues. Trimming stripped 1 base from V and 1 base from J, with 20 bases between. Germline V gene data show CDR1 as LGHDT and CDR2 as YNNKEL (reference sequence). CDR3 residues: CASSQVNGLALGAKNIQYF. CDR3 sequence (DNA): TGTGCCAGCAGCCAAGTGAATGGTCTGGCATTAGGGGCCAAAAACATTCAGTACTTC.

This clonotype was counted between two and nine times. V usage is TRBV3-1 and J usage is TRBJ1-5; D not resolved. The CDR3 is 15 residues long. Germline CDR1 LGHDT, CDR2 YNNKEL (reference sequence). The ends were cut back, 1 base at V and 7 bases at J, with 14 bases in the middle. In nucleotides, the CDR3 is TGTGCCAGCAGCCAAGGACACACGGCGACCCAGCCCCAGCATTTT. Protein: CASSQGHTATQPQHF.

Notes on this clonotype: No DNA is shown, since the ends of the CDR3 on it are uncertain; the CDR3 is the one TCRdb lists. V usage is TRBV7-5 and J usage is TRBJ2-5. TRBV7-5 is reported as a pseudogene. The CDR3 has 15 residues if both end residues are counted. The CDR3 loop is CISVSDRFEEETQYF.

The rearrangement links TRBV27 to TRBJ1-6, with D maybe TRBD1 (6 bases). Germline values: CDR1 MNHEY, CDR2 SMNVEV (reference sequence). The CDR3 extends over 16 amino acids. Trimming left V 7 bases short and J 7 bases short, with 20 bases between. The CDR3 is CASTLNRAGDNSPLHF. DNA for the CDR3: TGTGCCAGCACCCTAAACAGGGCTGGAGACAATTCACCCCTCCACTTT.

This clonotype appeared many times. The CDR3 protein is CASGGQISSYNEQFF. In nucleotides, the CDR3 is TGCGCCAGCGGGGGACAAATAAGCTCCTACAATGAGCAGTTCTTC. This rearrangement joins TRBV10-2 to TRBJ2-1; a possible D gene is TRBD1 (6 bases). CDR1 and CDR2 (germline): WSHSY, SAAADI. Trimming took 8 bases from V and 0 from J, leaving 14 bases between them. The CDR3 length is 15 residues.

This clonotype has just a few counts. The rearrangement uses TRBV24-1 and TRBJ1-5; D remains unclear. The CDR3 is 14 amino acids. V dropped 7 bases and J dropped 1 base, with 10 bases sitting between them. The germline gives CDR1 KGHDR, CDR2 SFDVKD. The CDR3 is CATRESGSNQPQHF. CDR3 nucleotide sequence: TGTGCCACCAGAGAAAGTGGGAGCAATCAGCCCCAGCATTTT.

V is TRBV12-3 or TRBV12-4 and J is TRBJ1-2; a weak D match, TRBD1 (6 bases). This CDR3 is 13 amino acids long. V was shortened by 5 bases and J by 7 bases, with 14 bases between the two germline ends. CDR3 sequence reads: CASSPLGQFGYTF. The DNA of the CDR3 is TGTGCCAGCAGTCCTCTCGGACAGTTTGGCTACACCTTC.

The rearrangement uses TRBV12-3 or TRBV12-4 and TRBJ2-5, with D perhaps being TRBD1 or TRBD2 (5 bases each). V gave up 10 bases and J gave up 5 bases, with 14 bases separating them. The CDR3 runs to 12 residues. The CDR3 DNA sequence: TGTGCCACCACAGGTGGGGACGAGACCCAGTACTTC. It specifies CATTGGDETQYF.